The 3 T cell receptor beta chains below all came from one sample that was sequenced in a study of identical twins. TCRdb reprocessed the 5' RACE reads via MiXCR and lists one record per CDR3 protein. The table shows 520,000 or so distinct CDR3 sequences, with approximately 22% occurring only once. These same data were also listed under a study on T cells expressing NK-cell markers.

Sequencing was done on a sample of CD4+ T cells sorted from blood. The receptors originated from a young woman in good health.

This clonotype was picked up many times. J is TRBJ2-5 and V is TRBV5-1; the D gene is possibly TRBD1 (5 bases). V was shortened by 0 bases and J by 2 bases, with 8 bases between the two germline ends. CDR3 length equals 14 residues. CDR1 and CDR2 from the germline V gene are SGHRS and YFSETQ. Here the CDR3 DNA reads TGCGCCAGCAGCTTGGATAGGGGTCAAGAGACCCAGTACTTC. Translating it yields CASSLDRGQETQYF.

The rearrangement links TRBV27 to TRBJ2-7; 10 bases are a match to TRBD2. Germline-derived CDR1 and CDR2 are MNHEY and SMNVEV (reference sequence). The CDR3 has 16 amino acids. The ends lost 11 bases at V and 1 base at J; junction bases unmatched: 14. The DNA for the CDR3 is TGTGCCGGGTCATCCGGGACTAGCGTTAAGTCCTACGAGCAGTACTTC. Amino acid sequence: CAGSSGTSVKSYEQYF.

V usage is TRBV18 and J usage is TRBJ2-7, with TRBD1 matching 7 bases. The CDR3 loop spans 16 amino acids. The germline V gene encodes CDR1 KGHSH and CDR2 LQKENI. The ends lost 3 bases at V and 3 bases at J; junction bases unmatched: 11. In DNA, the CDR3 is TGTGCCAGCTCACCTCGAGCCGGGACAGTTAACTACGAGCAGTACTTC. This translates into CASSPRAGTVNYEQYF.